The 22 T cell receptor beta chains presented below share a single source sample, sequenced in a study of identical twins. TCRdb reprocessed the 5' RACE reads with MiXCR, giving one entry per CDR3 protein. The sample includes 1.5 million to 2 million distinct CDR3 sequences, around 29% of them seen just once. The specimen was cord blood. The receptors were sampled from a newborn girl in good health.

The chain employs TRBV28 and TRBJ2-3, with D maybe TRBD1 (6 bases). With 4 bases removed from V and 2 bases from J, the gap between germline ends came to 16 bases. This CDR3 has 16 amino acids. CDR1 and CDR2 from the germline V gene are MDHEN and SYDVKM. The CDR3, as DNA: TGTGCCAGCAGTTCAACAGGTGGGGGACACACAGATACGCAGTATTTT. This gives the protein CASSSTGGGHTDTQYF.

This clonotype was seen more than once but under ten times. The V gene is TRBV12-3 or TRBV12-4, the J gene TRBJ2-7; no firm D call. V dropped 1 base and J dropped 3 bases, with 13 bases sitting between them. The CDR3 is 15 residues long. CDR3 amino acids: CASSLGAGRIYEQYF. CDR3 DNA: TGTGCCAGCAGTTTAGGGGCAGGCCGCATCTACGAGCAGTACTTC.

This clonotype was counted a few times. This sequence joins TRBV28 and TRBJ1-4; a possible D gene is TRBD1 (6 bases). The CDR3 has 15 amino acids. The germline gives CDR1 MDHEN, CDR2 SYDVKM. V was cut by 8 bases and J by 5 bases, with 18 bases left in between. Written as DNA, the CDR3 is TGTGCCAGCGGCACCCCGGGACATAGAAATGAAAAACTGTTTTTT. Protein: CASGTPGHRNEKLFF.

This clonotype was found a few times. The CDR3 reads CATSRGGPNNEQFF. The CDR3 coding sequence is TGTGCCACCAGCAGAGGAGGGCCGAACAATGAGCAGTTCTTC. The rearrangement uses TRBV15 and TRBJ2-1; possibly TRBD2 for D (5 bases). Germline V gives CDR1 LNHNV, CDR2 YYDKDF (reference sequence). CDR3 length equals 14 residues. The V end was cut by 1 base, the J end by 5 bases, with 9 bases between.

This sequence joins TRBV30 and TRBJ1-2; D possibly corresponds to TRBD1 (6 bases). The CDR3 has 14 residues. The germline CDR1 and CDR2 sequences are GTSNPN and SVGIG (reference sequence). Trimming took 0 bases from V and 4 from J, leaving 12 bases between them. The CDR3 DNA is TGTGCCTGGAGTGTCGTGGACAGCCGCTATGGCTACACCTTC. This translates into CAWSVVDSRYGYTF.

On this clonotype: The germline gene is not matched at one end of the junction; a read error may be the cause. CDR3 residues: CSSAANYGYTF. As DNA, the CDR3 is TGTTCCAGCGCGGCTAACTATGGCTACACCTTC. The rearrangement joins TRBV7-9 to TRBJ1-2; D is unresolved. Germline loops: CDR1 SEHNR, CDR2 FQNEAQ (reference sequence). The CDR3 has 11 amino acids.

The chain couples TRBV13 to TRBJ2-5; possibly TRBD2 for D (6 bases). The CDR3 length is 14 residues. Germline assignment: CDR1 PRHDT and CDR2 FYEKMQ (reference sequence). V lost 5 bases, J lost 11 bases, and 21 bases lay in between. The CDR3 DNA reads as TGTGCCAGCAGCGCCCGTTGGAGGGGTGGAGAGCAGTACTTC. Amino acids: CASSARWRGGEQYF.

This sequence joins TRBV28 and TRBJ2-5; D is possibly TRBD1 (5 bases). The ends were cut back, 6 bases at V and 5 bases at J, with 13 bases in the middle. Germline V CDR1 and CDR2: MDHEN, SYDVKM. The CDR3 contains 13 residues. CDR3 in amino acids: CASSRAPAETQYF. As DNA, the CDR3 is TGTGCCAGCAGCAGGGCCCCGGCCGAGACCCAGTACTTC.

There are a few counts of this clonotype. The rearrangement links TRBV12-3 or TRBV12-4 to TRBJ2-7; D is uncertain. Trimming pared 5 bases from V and 7 bases from J, leaving 18 bases between. The CDR3 sequence is 14 residues long. CDR3 sequence (DNA): TGTGCCAGCAGTCGCTTTGAGCCCTTTAGGGAGCAGTACTTC. Its translation is CASSRFEPFREQYF.

This clonotype occurred once. Relative to the germline gene, one junction end is altered; a read error may explain this. V usage is TRBV4-2 and J usage is TRBJ2-3, with D perhaps TRBD1 or TRBD2 (5 bases each). This CDR3 is built from 13 residues. Germline V gene lookup returns CDR1 LGHNA and CDR2 YNFKEQ. CDR3 DNA: TGTGCCAGCAGCCAAGAGGGGGTAGATGCGCAGTATTTT. It is translated as CASSQEGVDAQYF.

The chain couples TRBV7-2 to TRBJ2-7; no definite D call. Germline CDR1 reads SGHTA; CDR2 reads FQGNSA. This CDR3 has 13 amino acids. Trimming removed 5 bases from V and 0 bases from J, with 8 bases in between. This chain's CDR3 is CASSRAYSYEQYF. The CDR3 DNA reads as TGTGCCAGCAGCCGAGCTTACTCCTACGAGCAGTACTTC.

This clonotype was detected a few times. This rearrangement joins TRBV6-1 to TRBJ2-7; TRBD2 matches 7 bases. The CDR3 is made up of 12 amino acids. In germline, CDR1 is MNHNS, CDR2 SASEGT. The trim removed 7 bases at V and 6 bases at J, leaving 6 bases unmatched. The CDR3, as DNA: TGTGCCAGCAACCTAGCGGTCTCCGAGCAGTACTTC. This translates into CASNLAVSEQYF.

This clonotype was recorded a few times. The rearrangement links TRBV7-8 to TRBJ1-1; unclear D gene. Trimming took 4 bases from V and 2 from J, leaving 11 bases between them. Germline V gene data show CDR1 as SGHVS and CDR2 as FQNEAQ. This CDR3 spans 14 amino acids. CDR3 bases: TGTGCCAGCAGCTCCCGATACATCAACACTGAAGCTTTCTTT. It specifies CASSSRYINTEAFF.

This clonotype showed up many times. The CDR3 nucleotides read TGTGCCAGCTTCTATCAGAATGAGCAGTTCTTC. It is translated as CASFYQNEQFF. The chain recombines TRBV6-5 with TRBJ2-1; D ambiguous. Between the trimmed V and J ends, which lost 8 bases and 7 bases, there was a span of 9 bases. Per the germline V gene, CDR1 is MNHEY and CDR2 is SVGAGI. The CDR3 spans 11 residues.

Only a few counts were recorded for this clonotype. V usage is TRBV7-9 and J usage is TRBJ2-1; TRBD2 matches 7 bases. In germline, CDR1 is SEHNR, CDR2 FQNEAQ (reference sequence). This CDR3 comprises 18 residues. The V segment lost 1 base and the J segment 0 bases; nucleotides outside the gene matches: 9. Written as DNA, the CDR3 is TGTGCCAGCAGCTTAGAAGCTAGCGGTTTAAGCTCCTACAATGAGCAGTTCTTC. This encodes CASSLEASGLSSYNEQFF.

The chain couples TRBV7-2 to TRBJ2-3; no clear D gene. The V end lost 4 bases, the J end lost 4 bases, and 12 bases lay between the germline ends. The CDR3 is made up of 14 amino acids. The germline V gene has CDR1 SGHTA and CDR2 FQGNSA. The CDR3 region has the DNA TGTGCCAGCAGCTCCTACCTTCAGTCAGATACGCAGTATTTT. It translates to CASSSYLQSDTQYF.

This clonotype occurred a few times. The chain joins TRBV4-1 to TRBJ2-7; TRBD2 matches at 8 bases. Unmatched junction bases numbered 4, after V lost 0 bases and J lost 3 bases. CDR1 MGHRA and CDR2 YSYEKL come from the germline V gene. The CDR3 is 15 amino acids. CDR3 DNA sequence: TGCGCCAGCAGCCAAGAAGGGAGCGGGAGCTACGAGCAGTACTTC. Encoded protein: CASSQEGSGSYEQYF.

This clonotype appeared a few times. The chain employs TRBV7-9 and TRBJ2-1, with D perhaps TRBD1 or TRBD2 (5 bases each). Germline values: CDR1 SEHNR, CDR2 FQNEAQ (reference sequence). With 2 bases removed from V and 13 bases from J, the gap between germline ends came to 12 bases. CDR3 length: 12 residues. The CDR3 loop is CASSLLHGDQFF. The DNA of the CDR3 is TGTGCCAGCAGCTTACTACATGGGGACCAGTTCTTC.

This clonotype was seen a few times. The V and J genes are TRBV10-3 and TRBJ2-1, with a possible D match to TRBD1 (6 bases). The CDR3 consists of 15 residues. V lost 4 bases, J lost 7 bases, and 17 bases lay in between. The V gene's germline CDR1 is ENHRY and CDR2 SYGVKD. CDR3 DNA: TGTGCCATCAGTGCCCGAGGGGGAATAGGAAATGAGCAGTTCTTC. Its translation: CAISARGGIGNEQFF.

This clonotype was recorded at least ten times. The chain uses TRBV29-1 and TRBJ1-2; TRBD1 is a possible D gene (6 bases). There are 13 residues in the CDR3. V gave up 4 bases and J gave up 0 bases, with 9 bases separating them. The germline V gene encodes CDR1 SQVTM and CDR2 ANQGSEA. The CDR3 coding sequence is TGCAGCGTTGCAGGGGACTCTAACTATGGCTACACCTTC. Translating it yields CSVAGDSNYGYTF.

Turning to this clonotype: One end of the junction fails to match germline, which may point to a read error. The J gene is TRBJ2-1, the V gene TRBV7-9; no reliable D call. CDR1 and CDR2 from the germline V gene are SEHNR and FQNEAQ (reference sequence). The CDR3 has 18 amino acids. The DNA of the CDR3 is TGTGCCAGCAGCTTAGGACTCCCAAAGCTGAGCTCCTACAGTGAGCAGTTCTTC. Translation: CASSLGLPKLSSYSEQFF. Full variable domain (missing parts from reference TRBV7-9 and TRBJ2-1): DTGVSQNPRHKITKRGQNVTFRCDPISEHNRLYWYRQTLGQGPEFLTYFQNEAQLEKSRLLSDRFSAERPKGSFSTLEIQRTEQGDSAMYLCASSLGLPKLSSYSEQFFGPGTRLTVL.

This clonotype has a handful of counts. The J gene is TRBJ2-3, the V gene TRBV18, with 12 bases aligning to TRBD2. V lost 3 bases to trimming and J lost 0 bases; unmatched junction nucleotides: 7. The CDR3 runs to 18 residues. Germline lookup yields CDR1 KGHSH and CDR2 LQKENI. This CDR3 reads CASSPGLAGHRSTDTQYF. For the CDR3, the DNA is TGTGCCAGCTCACCCGGACTAGCGGGGCATCGTAGCACAGATACGCAGTATTTT.